This is a list of T cell receptor beta chains from one sample in a study of technical replicates of blood from several donors. The method was immunoSEQ multiplex PCR; TCRdb's version includes in-frame clones alone and lacks a portion of them. This sample has 75,000 to 100,000 clones, with 85% to 95% found just once. What was sequenced was T cells isolated from PBMCs. All receptors come from a human donor in good health. Both conserved end residues are part of each CDR3. Clone sizes are given selectively: once, few, many, or a class where the clone is expanded.

V gene	clone size	J gene	CDR3 protein
TRBV6-5	NA	TRBJ1-3	CASGASLSGNTIYF
TRBV7-8	NA	TRBJ1-2	CASSRKDRGVGYTF
TRBV11-2	once	TRBJ2-7	CASSQGTLYEQYF
TRBV19	NA	TRBJ1-3	CASSIAAHSGNTIYF
TRBV7-6	NA	TRBJ2-7	CASSLRQGAGDEQYF
TRBV6-1	NA	TRBJ1-1	CASRGTGQGNTEAFF
TRBV7-8	NA	TRBJ1-1	CASSGTGLSEAFF
TRBV7-8	NA	TRBJ1-2	CASSQARGGGGYTF
TRBV2	NA	TRBJ2-3	CATLLAGGSGDTQYF
TRBV7-8	NA	TRBJ2-5	CASSLEGLAVVTIQETQYF
TRBV19	NA	TRBJ2-7	CASSITWSGYEQYF
TRBV30	NA	TRBJ2-1	CAWSVASGGYNEQFF
TRBV25-1	NA	TRBJ2-1	CASSVLNEQFF
TRBV5-6	NA	TRBJ2-5	CASSLGQGASGETQYF
TRBV11-3	NA	TRBJ2-5	CASSPDWGHGKETQYF
TRBV9	NA	TRBJ1-2	CASSAPPFGVRDGYTF
TRBV20-1	NA	TRBJ2-7	CSARLVDEQYF
TRBV4-1	few	TRBJ1-5	CASSQSDRSNQPQHF
TRBV5-3	NA	TRBJ1-1	CARSLDRMGKAFF
TRBV5-1	NA	TRBJ2-2	CASSLRGINANTGELFF
TRBV9	NA	TRBJ2-1	CASSASTRVFSDEQFF
TRBV2	once	TRBJ2-3	CASTPRGGYTDTQYF
TRBV7-8	NA	TRBJ1-1	CASSLERGLNTEAFF